Listed here is a single T cell receptor beta chain. What it binds is unknown. TCRdb's copy holds only in-frame clones and misses some; the assay was immunoSEQ multiplex PCR. The repertoire holds over 80,000 clones, with 80% to 95% as singletons. This sample stems from a study of graft-versus-host responses after intestinal transplantation. The clonotype was recovered from a human donor who was the organ donor for an intestinal transplant. Source: unstimulated CD8+ T cells sorted from spleen or lymph node cells, taken before transplant.

Here the CDR3 DNA reads TGTGCCAGCAGCTTAAGCGGGGGGCACAATGAGCAGTTCTTC. Protein: CASSLSGGHNEQFF. The chain carries TRBV7-9 and TRBJ2-1, with 9 bases fitting TRBD2. There are 14 residues in the CDR3. Trimming removed 2 bases from V and 5 bases from J; junction bases left unmatched: 1. Germline loops: CDR1 SEHNR, CDR2 FQNEAQ (reference sequence).